This T cell receptor beta chain is drawn from a study of T cell responses to AZD1222 COVID-19 vaccine. Using immunoSEQ multiplex PCR, the repertoire was profiled, and TCRdb retains in-frame clones only, with some absent. In the table there are fewer than 150,000 clones, roughly 93% of which are singletons. The source is an adult in good health. The source material was peripheral blood, sampled on day 0 of AZD1222 vaccination.

The CDR3 nucleotides are TGTGCCAGCAAAGGGGGTAGCAATCAGCCCCAGCATTTT. Protein: CASKGGSNQPQHF. The V and J genes are TRBV12-3 or TRBV12-4 and TRBJ1-5; possibly TRBD1 for D (6 bases). The V end lost 7 bases, the J end lost 0 bases, and 7 bases lay between the germline ends. The CDR3 covers 13 residues.